The 18 T cell receptor beta chains below all came from one sample that was sequenced in a study of T cells after yellow fever vaccination. TCRdb re-derived calls from the 5' RACE reads in MiXCR, one entry per CDR3 protein. The table lists around 340,000 distinct CDR3 sequences, over 8% of them singletons, with over 15% in the top ten. The sequencing here drew on PBMCs, taken on the day of the first yellow fever vaccination. Source of these receptors: a man aged 18 to 29 who received the YFV17D yellow fever vaccine.

The J gene is TRBJ2-1, the V gene TRBV7-9; no firm D call. Per the germline V gene, CDR1 is SEHNR and CDR2 is FQNEAQ (reference sequence). Trimming shortened V by 5 bases and J by 0 bases, and 11 bases separated the two germline ends. The CDR3 spans 15 residues. In DNA form, the CDR3 reads TGTGCCAGCAGCCAAGAGGCTGCCTCCTACAATGAGCAGTTCTTC. Translation gives CASSQEAASYNEQFF.

This clonotype was observed a few times. CDR3 nucleotides: TGTGCCAGTAGTATAGACCCGACAGGGGAGAACACTGAAGCTTTCTTT. Translation: CASSIDPTGENTEAFF. The chain combines TRBV19 with TRBJ1-1, with 8 positions matching TRBD1. CDR1 LNHDA and CDR2 SQIVND come from the germline V gene (reference sequence). V was pared by 0 bases and J by 1 base, with 4 bases of the junction left unmatched. The CDR3 is 16 residues long.

This clonotype was counted between two and nine times. V and J are TRBV7-9 and TRBJ1-1, with TRBD1 matching over 7 bases. CDR3 length: 14 residues. Trimming cost V 6 bases and J 8 bases; bases outside gene matches: 12. Germline loops: CDR1 SEHNR, CDR2 FQNEAQ (reference sequence). CDR3 DNA: TGTGCCAGCAGACCGCCCGGGACAGCTGTCGAAGCTTTCTTT. As protein: CASRPPGTAVEAFF.

A few counts support this clonotype. This chain joins TRBV30 and TRBJ2-7; D is perhaps TRBD2 (6 bases). V was cut by 0 bases and J by 7 bases, with 13 bases left in between. Germline-derived CDR1 and CDR2 are GTSNPN and SVGIG (reference sequence). There are 13 residues in the CDR3. The CDR3 bases are TGTGCCTGGAGTGTAACCTCGGCGGGAGAGCAGTACTTC. Its translation is CAWSVTSAGEQYF.

The chain recombines TRBV9 with TRBJ2-3; the match to TRBD2 covers 8 bases. The CDR3 has 15 residues. V trimming: 0 bases; J trimming: 4 bases; junction bases outside the gene matches: 4. The germline V gene has CDR1 SGDLS and CDR2 YYNGEE. The CDR3 sequence is CASSVAGGPPDTQYF. DNA for the CDR3: TGTGCCAGCAGCGTAGCGGGGGGGCCCCCAGATACGCAGTATTTT.

The rearrangement uses TRBV29-1 and TRBJ2-1; 10 nucleotides align to TRBD2. This CDR3 comprises 12 residues. With 6 bases clipped from V and 9 bases from J, the junction kept 5 bases outside the gene matches. Germline lookup yields CDR1 SQVTM and CDR2 ANQGSEA. CDR3 in amino acids: CSVSGGAGEQFF. CDR3 nucleotides: TGCAGCGTCAGCGGGGGGGCCGGTGAGCAGTTCTTC.

With regard to this clonotype: At one end the junction does not follow the germline gene, possibly because of a read error. The chain couples TRBV7-2 to TRBJ2-1, with TRBD2 matching 9 bases. The CDR3 is 16 residues long. Germline CDR1 is SGHTA and CDR2 is FQGNSA. CDR3 protein: CASSKRGVTSYNEQFF. In DNA, the CDR3 is TGTGCCAGCAGTAAGCGGGGGGTCACGTCCTATAATGAGCAGTTCTTC.

The chain has TRBV11-3 and TRBJ2-3; 7 bases map to TRBD2. This CDR3 region has 14 residues. Trimming took 1 base from V and 4 from J; bases not matched to a gene: 2. CDR1 and CDR2 from the germline V gene are SGHNT and YENEEA. The CDR3 region is CASSLASGADTQYF. DNA of the CDR3: TGTGCCAGCAGCTTAGCCAGCGGGGCAGATACGCAGTATTTT.

This clonotype was detected a few times. The rearrangement joins TRBV4-1 to TRBJ1-5, with a tentative D call TRBD1 (6 bases). V was pared by 0 bases and J by 2 bases, with 11 bases between. The CDR3 length is 16 residues. Germline loops: CDR1 MGHRA, CDR2 YSYEKL. CDR3 sequence: CASSQERTEGNQPQHF. CDR3 DNA: TGCGCCAGCAGCCAAGAAAGGACAGAGGGCAATCAGCCCCAGCATTTT.

V gene TRBV3-1 combines with J gene TRBJ2-7; no definite D call. Deletions cut 0 bases from V and 6 bases from J, with 9 bases between. The CDR3 runs 13 residues. Germline V gives CDR1 LGHDT, CDR2 YNNKEL (reference sequence). The CDR3 DNA is TGTGCCAGCAGCCAAGATTCCCGAGGCGAGCAGTACTTC. Its translation: CASSQDSRGEQYF.

This clonotype was counted only a few times. This sequence joins TRBV20-1 and TRBJ2-7; the D gene could be TRBD1 or TRBD2 (6 bases each). The ends were cut back, 6 bases at V and 5 bases at J, with 32 bases in the middle. The CDR3 runs 18 residues. CDR1 is DFQATT, CDR2 SNEGSKA, per germline (reference sequence). CDR3 sequence (DNA): TGCAGTGCCAAGGGGGGACTGACTAGGTCAGGTTCGAGCGACGAGCAGTACTTC. It codes for CSAKGGLTRSGSSDEQYF.

The J gene is TRBJ2-5, the V gene TRBV5-5; D might be TRBD2 (6 bases). V lost 7 bases and J lost 2, with 12 bases in between. This CDR3 is 13 amino acids long. The germline CDR1 and CDR2 sequences are SGHKS and YYEKEE (reference sequence). The CDR3 DNA reads as TGTGCCAGCGGCGGGACGGATCAAGAGACCCAGTACTTC. It encodes CASGGTDQETQYF.

This clonotype has more than one count but fewer than ten. The chain is built from TRBV9 and TRBJ2-2; 7 nucleotides match TRBD1. Germline trimming cut 5 bases from V and 3 bases from J; bases unmatched to any gene: 7. Per germline, CDR1 SGDLS and CDR2 YYNGEE. The CDR3 runs to 15 residues. The CDR3 nucleotides read TGTGCCAGCAGACGAGGGGGCGCTTACACCGGGGAGCTGTTTTTT. Its translation is CASRRGGAYTGELFF.

This rearrangement joins TRBV7-2 to TRBJ2-1, with TRBD1 matching over 7 bases. Germline trimming cut 2 bases from V and 8 bases from J; bases unmatched to any gene: 15. Germline V gene lookup returns CDR1 SGHTA and CDR2 FQGNSA. The CDR3 length is 17 residues. The CDR3 reads CASSLHAAGTAFDEQFF. CDR3 coding DNA: TGTGCCAGCAGCTTACACGCTGCCGGGACAGCATTCGATGAGCAGTTCTTC.

The rearrangement links TRBV18 to TRBJ2-7; D possibly uses TRBD1 or TRBD2 (5 bases each). CDR1 is KGHSH and CDR2 is LQKENI in the germline V gene. Trimming took 2 bases from V and 5 from J, leaving 7 bases between them. The CDR3 contains 12 residues. The CDR3 spells CASSPGDDEQYF. The CDR3 region has the DNA TGTGCCAGCTCACCAGGGGACGACGAGCAGTACTTC. The whole variable domain, filled in from reference TRBV18 and TRBJ2-7, reads NAGVMQNPRHLVRRRGQEARLRCSPMKGHSHVYWYRQLPEEGLKFMVYLQKENIIDESGMPKERFSAEFPKEGPSILRIQQVVRGDSAAYFCASSPGDDEQYFGPGTRLTVT.

The chain links TRBV7-9 to TRBJ2-1; D might be TRBD2 (6 bases). The CDR3 extends over 15 amino acids. V was cut by 4 bases and J by 0 bases, with 10 bases left in between. Germline V gives CDR1 SEHNR, CDR2 FQNEAQ (reference sequence). Written as DNA, the CDR3 is TGTGCCAGCAGCTCGGCGGGGAGCTCCTACAATGAGCAGTTCTTC. Its protein product is CASSSAGSSYNEQFF.

The CDR3 region is CATSRAQGGNGYTF. The CDR3 DNA reads as TGTGCCACCAGCAGAGCCCAGGGAGGTAATGGCTACACCTTC. The chain couples TRBV15 to TRBJ1-2, with a weak D call TRBD1 (5 bases). Trimming took 1 base from V and 6 from J, leaving 12 bases between them. Germline V lookup: CDR1 LNHNV, CDR2 YYDKDF (reference sequence). The CDR3 consists of 14 residues.

This clonotype has a handful of counts. The chain links TRBV29-1 to TRBJ1-1; 11 nucleotides line up with TRBD1. The CDR3 covers 14 residues. Germline CDR1 and CDR2: SQVTM and ANQGSEA. Trimming removed 1 base from V and 4 bases from J; junction bases left unmatched: 2. In DNA, the CDR3 is TGCAGCGTTGAAGCAGGGACAGGGGGCACTGAAGCTTTCTTT. It codes for CSVEAGTGGTEAFF.